Listed below are T cell receptor beta chains from one sample, sequenced in a study of blood T cell repertoires in COVID-19. Produced via immunoSEQ multiplex PCR; TCRdb's table is partial and in-frame only. The sample lists around 220,000 clones, roughly 87% occurring once. The sequenced sample consisted of peripheral blood. The receptor set was obtained from a man in his forties with active or convalescent COVID-19. Each CDR3 is given with its conserved first and last residue. D genes are given only for firm matches. A row's size may be missing; if present it is once, few, many or a size class.

TRBD1	TRBV27	TRBJ2-2	-	TGTGCCAGCAGCCCAGACAGGGTACCCGGGGAGCTGTTTTTT	CASSPDRVPGELFF
TRBD1	TRBV30	TRBJ1-5	-	TGTGCCTGGAGTCGCGGACAGGGGAGGGAGCCCCAGCATTTT	CAWSRGQGREPQHF
-	TRBV7-6	TRBJ2-7	once	TGTGCCAGCAGCTTAAGCCCGGGGGGCCTCTACGAGCAGTACTTC	CASSLSPGGLYEQYF
TRBD1	TRBV5-1	TRBJ1-6	-	TGCGCCAGCAGCTTGGCCGGGCAGGGGGCTTCACCCCTCCACTTT	CASSLAGQGASPLHF
TRBD2	TRBV10-1	TRBJ2-7	-	TGCGCCAGCAGTTCTTCTAGCGGGCTCTCCTACGAGCAGTACTTC	CASSSSSGLSYEQYF
-	TRBV28	TRBJ1-2	once	TGTGCCAGCAGCCGGGGGGGTAGGCACTATGGCTACACCTTC	CASSRGGRHYGYTF
-	TRBV5-8	TRBJ1-2	-	TGTGCCAGCAGCTTGCGGGGAGTTAACTATGGCTACACCTTC	CASSLRGVNYGYTF
TRBD1	TRBV28	TRBJ2-6	-	TGTGCCATTGCGAACAGGGGGCGATCTGGGGCCAACGTCCTGACTTTC	CAIANRGRSGANVLTF
TRBD1	TRBV2	TRBJ2-6	-	TGTGCCAGCAGTGAAGCTGAGGGGGCGTCCGGGGCCAACGTCCTGACTTTC	CASSEAEGASGANVLTF
TRBD1	TRBV2	TRBJ2-7	-	TGTGCCAGCAAATCCTTCGGGACAGAATCCTACGAGCAGTACTTC	CASKSFGTESYEQYF
TRBD1	TRBV5-1	TRBJ2-5	-	TGCGCCAGCAGCACGGGACAGGGGGATCAAGAGACCCAGTACTTC	CASSTGQGDQETQYF
TRBD2	TRBV27	TRBJ2-7	many	TGTGCCAGCAGCCGGCGGGGGGCGACCTACGAGCAGTACTTC	CASSRRGATYEQYF
TRBD1	TRBV5-4	TRBJ1-4	-	TGTGCCAGCAGCACTCCGGGACAGGGGAATGAAAAACTGTTTTTT	CASSTPGQGNEKLFF
-	TRBV5-6	TRBJ1-1	-	TGTGCCAGCAGCTTGGGGGCGACGAACACTGAAGCTTTCTTT	CASSLGATNTEAFF
-	TRBV30	TRBJ2-7	-	TGTGCCTGGAGTGGAAGGGGGGGCTACGAGCAGTACTTC	CAWSGRGGYEQYF
-	TRBV30	TRBJ1-1	few	TGTGCCTGGCGCGATAGGGGCTACACTGAAGCTTTCTTT	CAWRDRGYTEAFF
-	TRBV19	TRBJ2-7	-	TGTGCCAGTAGTCTGGGAGCACTATCCTACGAGCAGTACTTC	CASSLGALSYEQYF
-	TRBV5-8	TRBJ1-5	few	TGTGCCAGCAGCTTGGGGACGGGAAATCAGCCCCAGCATTTT	CASSLGTGNQPQHF
TRBD2	TRBV7-3	TRBJ2-1	-	TGTGCCAGCAGCTTATCTAGCGGGAGAATCAATGAGCAGTTCTTC	CASSLSSGRINEQFF
TRBD2	TRBV7-3	TRBJ2-7	once	TGTGCCAGCAGCTCCCTGGGCGGGAGAGTGGGGGAGCAGTACTTC	CASSSLGGRVGEQYF
-	TRBV28	TRBJ2-7	-	TGTGCCAGCCGTGACCCGACAGACTACGAGCAGTACTTC	CASRDPTDYEQYF
-	TRBV9	TRBJ2-5	-	TGTGCCAGCAGCGTACACACTACGACGGAGACCCAGTACTTC	CASSVHTTTETQYF
-	TRBV12-3/TRBV12-4	TRBJ1-1	-	TGTGCCAGCAGTTTGACAGGCACTGAAGCTTTCTTT	CASSLTGTEAFF
-	TRBV28	TRBJ1-1	-	TGTGCCAGCAGTTCCTGGACAGACGCGAACACTGAAGCTTTCTTT	CASSSWTDANTEAFF
TRBD1	TRBV30	TRBJ1-2	-	TGTGCCTGGAGAGAGGGGACAGGGGCTTATGGCTACACCTTC	CAWREGTGAYGYTF
TRBD1	TRBV5-6	TRBJ2-1	-	TGTGCCAGCAGCCTAGGGACAGGAGAGTACAATGAGCAGTTCTTC	CASSLGTGEYNEQFF
TRBD2	TRBV19	TRBJ2-1	-	TGTGCCAGTAGTATTCATCTAGCGGGACCTGAGCAGTTCTTC	CASSIHLAGPEQFF
-	TRBV18	TRBJ2-5	-	TGTGCCAGCTCACCACTCCCAGCGGTATCTAAAGAGACCCAGTACTTC	CASSPLPAVSKETQYF
-	TRBV21-1	TRBJ1-5	once	TGTGCCAGCAATCCCCCGGCCCCGGACTTAGGTTCGCCCCAGCATTTT	CASNPPAPDLGSPQHF
-	TRBV14	TRBJ1-1	-	TGTGCCAGCAGCAAACGGGAGGCTGAAGCTTTCTTT	CASSKREAEAFF
-	TRBV5-4	TRBJ2-5	-	TGTGCCAGCGGCCCGGTCGCGGGGTACCAAGAGACCCAGTACTTC	CASGPVAGYQETQYF